These 6 T cell receptor beta chains were sequenced from one sample in a study of siplizumab effects on memory and regulatory T cells. The assay was immunoSEQ multiplex PCR, and TCRdb's table has in-frame clones only and misses some. Counted here are some 80,000 clones, roughly 94% occurring once; the ten biggest clones make up approximately 18%. The sample comprised CD8+ T cells sorted from blood. The receptors were sampled from a human donor in good health.

The J gene is TRBJ2-3, the V gene TRBV6-1; 8 nucleotides match TRBD2. J was trimmed by 1 base and V by 4 bases; bases with no gene match: 7. Germline V gene sequence: CDR1 MNHNS, CDR2 SASEGT. This CDR3 spans 16 amino acids. The CDR3 DNA sequence: TGTGCCAGCAGTGGCTGGAGCGGGAGTGGCACAGATACGCAGTATTTT. It translates to CASSGWSGSGTDTQYF.

The V and J genes are TRBV27 and TRBJ2-7, with 8 bases aligning to TRBD2. There are 13 residues in the CDR3. V shed 7 bases, J shed 3 bases, and the junction held 5 bases outside the gene matches. In germline, CDR1 is MNHEY, CDR2 SMNVEV (reference sequence). The CDR3 DNA reads TGTGCCAGCATCGATGCGGGGGGCTACGAGCAGTACTTC. Its protein product is CASIDAGGYEQYF.

The CDR3: CASSIAPEGNTEAFF. CDR3 DNA: TGTGCCAGTAGTATAGCTCCTGAGGGGAACACTGAAGCTTTCTTT. This chain connects TRBV19 to TRBJ1-1; D call uncertain. The CDR3 has 15 amino acids. CDR1 is LNHDA, CDR2 SQIVND, per germline (reference sequence). With 1 base removed from V and 1 base from J, the gap between germline ends came to 10 bases.

The chain uses TRBV11-2 and TRBJ2-5; no definite D call. The CDR3 spans 12 residues. Trimming took 5 bases from V and 4 from J, leaving 8 bases between them. Germline CDR1 is SGHAT and CDR2 is FQNNGV. The CDR3 DNA reads as TGTGCCAGCAGCCCCCCTCGAGAGACCCAGTACTTC. Translated, it gives CASSPPRETQYF.

The CDR3 nucleotides read TGTGCCAGCAGCCAAAGGAGGGGACAGGGAATCGAAGGGACCGGGGAGCTGTTTTTT. This gives the protein CASSQRRGQGIEGTGELFF. The gene calls are TRBV14 and TRBJ2-2; 9 positions agree with TRBD1. Germline V lookup: CDR1 SGHDN, CDR2 FVKESK. The length of the CDR3 is 19 residues. J lost 5 bases, V lost 2 bases, and 15 bases had no gene match.

The chain is built from TRBV5-1 and TRBJ1-1; TRBD1 aligns across 7 bases. The ends lost 4 bases at V and 7 bases at J; junction bases unmatched: 13. The germline CDR1 and CDR2 sequences are SGHRS and YFSETQ. This CDR3 is built from 15 residues. CDR3 sequence reads: CASSRMKTGDGEAFF. Here the CDR3 DNA reads TGCGCCAGCAGCCGGATGAAAACAGGGGACGGTGAAGCTTTCTTT.